The 25 T cell receptor beta chains in this list originate from one sample, sequenced in a study of OX40 agonist ivuxolimab in advanced cancers. Assay used: immunoSEQ multiplex PCR; TCRdb lists only in-frame clones, some missing. The sample includes some 26,000 clones, 70% to 80% of them seen just once. The starting material was CD4+ or CD8+ T cells sorted from blood, obtained in a trial of the OX40 agonist ivuxolimab. The receptor source for this set is an adult with an advanced solid tumor such as melanoma, head and neck, liver or kidney cancer.

The chain recombines TRBV5-4 with TRBJ2-3; 8 bases map to TRBD2. Germline CDR1 is SGHNT and CDR2 is YYREEE (reference sequence). The V and J ends lost 7 bases and 2 bases, in that order; junction bases with no gene match: 6. The CDR3 spans 14 residues. CDR3 sequence: CASHSGVDTDTQYF. CDR3 in DNA: TGTGCCAGCCATAGCGGGGTTGACACAGATACGCAGTATTTT.

The V and J genes are TRBV10-2 and TRBJ2-6, with D maybe TRBD2 (5 bases). This CDR3 is built from 17 residues. V was cut by 0 bases and J by 0 bases, with 9 bases left in between. The germline V gene encodes CDR1 WSHSY and CDR2 SAAADI. CDR3 region: CASSESDSSSGANVLTF. CDR3 nucleotides: TGCGCCAGCAGTGAGTCGGACTCGAGCTCTGGGGCCAACGTCCTGACTTTC.

The chain joins TRBV5-6 to TRBJ1-5; unclear D gene. V was pared by 1 base and J by 3 bases, with 2 bases between. The CDR3 consists of 12 residues. Germline CDR1 and CDR2: SGHDT and YYEEEE. The CDR3 DNA reads as TGTGCCAGCAGCTTGCTCAATCAGCCCCAGCATTTT. The encoded protein is CASSLLNQPQHF.

This sequence joins TRBV15 and TRBJ2-5, with 9 bases aligning to TRBD2. Germline V gene data show CDR1 as LNHNV and CDR2 as YYDKDF (reference sequence). The CDR3 has 15 amino acids. The junction had 5 bases not matched to a gene; V was cut back by 2 bases and J by 4 bases. CDR3 protein: CATSRTRGGLETQYF. DNA for the CDR3: TGTGCCACCAGCAGAACGCGGGGGGGCTTAGAGACCCAGTACTTC. The whole variable domain, filled in from reference TRBV15 and TRBJ2-5, reads DAMVIQNPRYQVTQFGKPVTLSCSQTLNHNVMYWYQQKSSQAPKLLFHYYDKDFNNEADTPDNFQSRRPNTSFCFLDIRSPGLGDTAMYLCATSRTRGGLETQYFGPGTRLLVL.

The J gene is TRBJ2-1, the V gene TRBV29-1, with a weak D call TRBD2 (6 bases). V was cut by 3 bases and J by 0 bases, with 9 bases left in between. This CDR3 is built from 14 residues. Per germline, CDR1 SQVTM and CDR2 ANQGSEA. The CDR3 DNA sequence: TGCAGCGTTGACGGCGGGGCCTCCTACAATGAGCAGTTCTTC. Protein: CSVDGGASYNEQFF.

The chain links TRBV30 to TRBJ2-6; 7 bases are shared with TRBD1. CDR3 length: 18 residues. J was trimmed by 0 bases and V by 1 base; bases with no gene match: 9. CDR1 is GTSNPN, CDR2 SVGIG, per germline (reference sequence). The CDR3 sequence is CAWSALGGYHSGANVLTF. CDR3 nucleotide sequence: TGTGCCTGGAGTGCTTTAGGGGGCTACCACTCTGGGGCCAACGTCCTGACTTTC.

As DNA, the CDR3 is TGTGCCAGCAGCGTAGCTAATTCAGGGGTGGTTCCCCTCCACTTT. This sequence encodes CASSVANSGVVPLHF. V usage is TRBV9 and J usage is TRBJ1-6, with D maybe TRBD1 (6 bases). V was clipped by 0 bases and J by 13 bases, with 17 bases between them. The CDR3 sequence is 15 residues long. Germline V lookup: CDR1 SGDLS, CDR2 YYNGEE.

The chain has TRBV5-1 and TRBJ2-5, with TRBD2 as a possible D gene (6 bases). The CDR3 is made up of 16 amino acids. Between the trimmed V and J ends, which lost 3 bases and 7 bases, there was a span of 22 bases. Germline V lookup: CDR1 SGHRS, CDR2 YFSETQ. CDR3 sequence reads: CASSSSQHGGTGTQYF. In nucleotides, the CDR3 is TGCGCCAGCAGCTCGAGCCAACACGGGGGTACCGGGACCCAGTACTTC.

The count of this clone is one. The gene calls are TRBV4-2 and TRBJ1-2; the match to TRBD1 covers 7 bases. CDR3 length: 17 residues. Germline CDR1 is LGHNA and CDR2 is YNFKEQ. V gave up 3 bases and J gave up 3 bases; unmatched junction bases: 13. The CDR3: CASSHQFRTGYYYGYTF. CDR3 bases: TGTGCCAGCAGCCATCAATTCAGGACAGGCTACTACTATGGCTACACCTTC.

The gene calls are TRBV9 and TRBJ2-6, with D unclear. V was pared by 1 base and J by 0 bases, with 5 bases between. From germline, CDR1 is SGDLS and CDR2 YYNGEE. This CDR3 comprises 15 residues. The CDR3 here is CASSVSGSGANVLTF. CDR3 bases: TGTGCCAGCAGCGTATCTGGCTCTGGGGCCAACGTCCTGACTTTC.

The genes are TRBV2 and TRBJ2-7; no reliable D call. The CDR3 is made up of 16 amino acids. The V gene lost 4 bases and the J gene lost 2 bases, with 18 bases spanning the gap. The germline CDR1 and CDR2 sequences are SNHLY and FYNNEI. The CDR3 DNA sequence: TGTGCCAGCAGTGTGCGTGGTGGTCAGATAACCTACGAGCAGTACTTC. As protein: CASSVRGGQITYEQYF. The variable domain in full, completed from reference TRBV2 and TRBJ2-7, reads EPEVTQTPSHQVTQMGQEVILRCVPISNHLYFYWYRQILGQKVEFLVSFYNNEISEKSEIFDDQFSVERPDGSNFTLKIRSTKLEDSAMYFCASSVRGGQITYEQYFGPGTRLTVT.

The table lists this clone with a count of one. The chain is built from TRBV19 and TRBJ2-1, with D possibly TRBD2 on 5 matching bases. CDR3 length: 14 amino acids. Germline CDR1 and CDR2: LNHDA and SQIVND (reference sequence). Trimming stripped 7 bases from V and 0 bases from J, with 10 bases between. Written as DNA, the CDR3 is TGTGCCAGTAATCCGGGAAACTCCTACAATGAGCAGTTCTTC. It yields the protein CASNPGNSYNEQFF.

The chain uses TRBV6-6 and TRBJ2-1; 9 bases match TRBD2. V shed 3 bases and J 7 bases; nucleotides not matched to a gene: 4. Germline-derived CDR1 and CDR2 are MNHNY and SVGAGI (reference sequence). The CDR3 length is 14 residues. CDR3 sequence (DNA): TGTGCCAGCAGTTATGTGACTAGCGGTAATGAGCAGTTCTTC. This gives the protein CASSYVTSGNEQFF.

The chain couples TRBV4-1 to TRBJ2-7; no firm D call. Germline CDR1 and CDR2: MGHRA and YSYEKL. The CDR3 spans 14 residues. Trimming stripped 1 base from V and 3 bases from J, with 10 bases between. CDR3: CASSQGPEYYEQYF. The CDR3 DNA is TGCGCCAGCAGCCAAGGCCCAGAGTACTACGAGCAGTACTTC.

In this sample, this clone is medium-sized. The chain uses TRBV19 and TRBJ2-1; 7 bases are shared with TRBD2. Germline trimming cut 6 bases from V and 0 bases from J; bases unmatched to any gene: 2. There are 14 residues in the CDR3. CDR1 and CDR2 from the germline V gene are LNHDA and SQIVND (reference sequence). CDR3 residues: CASSGGSSYNEQFF. The CDR3 region has the DNA TGTGCCAGTAGCGGGGGGAGCTCCTACAATGAGCAGTTCTTC.

J is TRBJ2-5 and V is TRBV4-1, with D possibly TRBD2 on 7 matching bases. Germline V gene data show CDR1 as MGHRA and CDR2 as YSYEKL. V was pared by 1 base and J by 2 bases, with 17 bases between. CDR3 size: 17 residues. The CDR3 spells CASSQGGGLAVQETQYF. In DNA form, the CDR3 reads TGCGCCAGCAGCCAAGGGGGGGGGCTAGCGGTACAAGAGACCCAGTACTTC.

This chain joins TRBV6-5 and TRBJ2-7, with 10 bases fitting TRBD2. Per the germline V gene, CDR1 is MNHEY and CDR2 is SVGAGI. The CDR3 totals 15 residues. V trimming: 0 bases; J trimming: 6 bases; junction bases outside the gene matches: 5. Written as DNA, the CDR3 is TGTGCCAGCAGTTACTCCGCGGGACTAGCGAGCGAGCAGTACTTC. It yields the protein CASSYSAGLASEQYF.

V and J are TRBV15 and TRBJ2-5, with D perhaps given as TRBD1 or TRBD2 (5 bases each). This CDR3 contains 14 residues. The V end was cut by 1 base, the J end by 4 bases, with 10 bases between. Germline V gene sequence: CDR1 LNHNV, CDR2 YYDKDF (reference sequence). CDR3 DNA: TGTGCCACCAGCAGAGTATTTGGGGGAGAGACCCAGTACTTC. Protein sequence: CATSRVFGGETQYF.

The rearrangement links TRBV18 to TRBJ2-1; 9 positions agree with TRBD1. From germline, CDR1 is KGHSH and CDR2 LQKENI. This CDR3 region has 16 residues. V dropped 4 bases and J dropped 9; count of bases not matched to a gene: 13. In DNA, the CDR3 is TGTGCCAGCTCACTAAAACTCCCGGGACAGGGTTTTGAGCAGTTCTTC. This translates into CASSLKLPGQGFEQFF.

The rearrangement joins TRBV28 to TRBJ2-5, with TRBD2 identical over 8 bases. The V and J ends lost 8 bases and 6 bases, in that order; junction bases with no gene match: 17. This CDR3 region has 16 residues. Germline-derived CDR1 and CDR2 are MDHEN and SYDVKM. The CDR3 loop reads CASAHFVRAGVQTQYF. CDR3 sequence (DNA): TGTGCCAGCGCCCATTTCGTTAGAGCGGGAGTCCAGACCCAGTACTTC.

The CDR3 loop is CASSPLPHEQYF. The DNA of the CDR3 is TGTGCCAGCAGCCCCCTTCCCCACGAGCAGTACTTC. The V gene is TRBV11-3, the J gene TRBJ2-7; D remains ambiguous. The CDR3 extends over 12 amino acids. V was cut by 5 bases and J by 5 bases, with 10 bases left in between. The germline CDR1 and CDR2 sequences are SGHNT and YENEEA.

V and J are TRBV7-2 and TRBJ2-1, with 7 bases aligning to TRBD2. The V and J ends lost 5 bases and 8 bases, in that order; junction bases with no gene match: 12. Germline V gives CDR1 SGHTA, CDR2 FQGNSA. The CDR3 sequence is 15 residues long. CDR3 bases: TGTGCCAGCAGCCCTAGGTGGGGGAGGGCCGATGAGCAGTTCTTC. Its translation: CASSPRWGRADEQFF.

The V call is TRBV23-1, the J call TRBJ1-6; D is ambiguous. TRBV23-1 is known as an ORF, though its function is uncertain. The CDR3 totals 20 residues. The V end lost 3 bases, the J end lost 3 bases, and 24 bases lay between the germline ends. The CDR3 nucleotides are TGCGCCAGCAGTCAGATGACAAGCCCCGTCTTATGGAACTATAATTCACCCCTCCACTTT. Amino acid sequence: CASSQMTSPVLWNYNSPLHF.

The chain uses TRBV30 and TRBJ1-4; 9 positions match TRBD1. Per the germline V gene, CDR1 is GTSNPN and CDR2 is SVGIG (reference sequence). The CDR3 length is 14 residues. After removal of 3 bases from V and 6 bases from J, the junction contained 5 bases not matched to a gene. The CDR3 sequence: CAWSSWTGDEKLFF. CDR3 DNA sequence: TGTGCCTGGAGCTCGTGGACAGGGGATGAAAAACTGTTTTTT.

The chain recombines TRBV15 with TRBJ2-7; TRBD2 agrees at 10 bases. V gave up 1 base and J gave up 0 bases; unmatched junction bases: 3. This CDR3 spans 16 amino acids. Germline values: CDR1 LNHNV, CDR2 YYDKDF (reference sequence). The DNA for the CDR3 is TGTGCCACCAGCAGAGGAGGACTAGCGGACTCCTACGAGCAGTACTTC. This translates into CATSRGGLADSYEQYF.